The rows below give T cell receptor beta chains drawn from one sample of a study of shared clonotypes between healthy human individuals. Measured with immunoSEQ multiplex PCR; TCRdb has only the in-frame clones, and not every one. The sample carries over 2,000,000 clones, 93% recorded once. Sequenced input: naive CD8+ T cells from PBMCs. All receptors come from a man aged 18 to 29 in good health. Some clones in this sample may be carry-over from other donors' samples. CDR3s include the opening cysteine and the closing phenylalanine or tryptophan.

v_call cdr3_aa
TRBV5-4 CASSSTSGFGDTQYF
TRBV27 CASSSTGGAYEQYF
TRBV5-5 CASIGNTIYF
TRBV10-2 CASSPRDRTEAFF
TRBV9 CASSPGGRWETQYF
TRBV27 CASSLLGGTEAFF
TRBV11-2 CASSSPGTADNEQFF
TRBV15 CATSSHGFGQPQHF
TRBV5-4 CASRNWGSSYNEQFF
TRBV16 CASSRSRGQDEAFF
TRBV19 CASRPSYRGGPLGYGYTF
TRBV6-5 CASKLQGGGTQYF